Shown below are 2 T cell receptor beta chains from a single sample sequenced in a study of human T cells and chemical hapten exposure. One entry per CDR3 protein, called by TCRdb with MiXCR from the RACE reads. The sample has around 31,000 distinct CDR3 sequences, 6.5% to 9% seen once. Time point meaning: healthy volunteer bleed at 2 weeks. Total RNA was extracted from unfractionated whole blood. Sequencing used whole blood. The receptors stem from a human donor in good health. Some clones in this sample may be carry-over from other donors' samples.

In this sample, this clonotype turned up many times. This chain joins TRBV10-2 and TRBJ1-1, with 7 positions matching TRBD1. CDR3 length: 15 residues. Germline V lookup: CDR1 WSHSY, CDR2 SAAADI. J was trimmed by 6 bases and V by 4 bases; bases with no gene match: 11. The DNA for the CDR3 is TGCGCCAGCAGTGGGGACAGAAGGCAAGGCTCTGAAGCTTTCTTT. This gives the protein CASSGDRRQGSEAFF.

At least ten counts were recorded for this clonotype. This chain uses TRBV27 with TRBJ2-6; the match to TRBD1 covers 8 bases. Germline CDR1 MNHEY, CDR2 SMNVEV (reference sequence). The CDR3 contains 17 residues. J gave up 0 bases and V 4 bases, and 5 bases lay outside the gene matches. The CDR3 sequence: CASSSRDRFSGANVLTF. CDR3 DNA sequence: TGTGCCAGCAGTTCCCGGGACAGGTTCTCTGGGGCCAACGTCCTGACTTTC.